This record covers a single TCR beta chain. Its target antigen remains unknown. No base quality values were provided; no much bigger clone lies one nucleotide off. The CDR3 has 15 amino acids, counting the end cysteine and phenylalanine. The read is trimmed to its CDR3 DNA, 45 bases read in frame from base 1. The germline V gene (reference sequence) yields SEHNR for CDR1 and FQNEAQ for CDR2. Ends trimmed: V by 6 bases, J by 0 bases; bases unmatched to a gene: 5. This sample was included in a study of blood T cell repertoires in COVID-19 (dated by TCRdb to the early 2020s). With regard to the full study: Samples from collaborators originated in the United States, Italy and Spain and spanned both the acute and convalescent phases of COVID-19. The material from the prospective study consisted of cDNA or gDNA derived from T cells, B-cell-depleted T cells, or PBMCs. Deeply sampled blood TCRbeta repertoires from subjects exposed to, actively infected with, or recovered from COVID-19 were included in the dataset. The repertoires were released in a freely available public database meant as a resource for research on the immune response to SARS-CoV-2. The samples were drawn from the first 160 participants of the ongoing ImmuneRACE study and from some 1,300 subjects provided by 6 global collaborators. The sample metadata nearly always contained a de-identified subject ID, COVID-19 status, age in years and sex. Where available, HLA class I and class II types were obtained from metadata supplied by the sample provider rather than from assay-based typing.

Here is what the overall study found, with its caveats: How much clinical and demographic metadata was included differed by source and by participant, and the metadata was provided uncurated.

Whole blood was collected in K2EDTA tubes by collaborating institutions according to the institutions' own protocols. For TCRbeta analysis, collaborators shipped samples in one of three forms: frozen whole blood, isolated PBMCs, or DNA extracted from either of those sample types. The immunoSEQ Assay, a bias-controlled multiplex PCR, was used to amplify TCRbeta CDR3 regions from genomic DNA. The study's own analysis went as follows. The number of nucleated cells in each sample was estimated by amplification of reference gene primers within the assay. To quantify the absolute abundance of each unique TCRbeta CDR3 rearrangement, sequence reads were collapsed and filtered. For each sample, productive Simpson clonality was calculated as the square root of Simpson's diversity index across productive rearrangements. This is the immuneACCESS table as TCRdb keeps it, with only in-frame sequences that have V and J called. A part of the clones is gone; compared with another copy, unresolved V genes explain less than half, and the rest is unexplained. The V and J calls and clone size are taken from that table; D and trimming were inferred from the DNA. Across this sample there are 250,000 or so clones, with approximately 81% seen only once. 4.2% of the sample rests with the top ten.

The chain employs TRBV7-9 and TRBJ2-3; 8 junctional bases match TRBD1. The sequenced sample was peripheral blood. The receptor was derived from a man aged 60 to 75 with acute or convalescent COVID-19. The CDR3 loop reads CASRSGGLSTDTQYF. The DNA sequence is TGTGCCAGCAGATCAGGGGGCCTTAGCACAGATACGCAGTATTTT.